The 12 T cell receptor beta chains reported below all come from one sample, sequenced in a study of Tregs in tolerant kidney transplant recipients. Related graft donors supplied nonmyeloablative bone marrow transplants, and mixed chimerism was transient. TCRdb's copy holds only in-frame clones and misses some; the assay was immunoSEQ multiplex PCR. This listing includes around 13,000 clones. Sequencing used CD8+ T cells from blood (PBMCs), obtained 6 months after the transplant. The source is a human patient who received a combined kidney and bone marrow transplant. Some T cells may be supplied by the graft donor.

The part of the CDR3 DNA that was read is TGTGCCAGCAGCTTGGCTCCGTTTAGCAATCAGCCG. Translation: CASSLAPFSNQP. The whole CDR3 is CASSLAPFSNQPQYF. The J gene is TRBJ2-3, the V gene TRBV5-5, with unresolved D. The read terminates 3 residues before the CDR3 end, so the remaining end is supplied by the germline J gene. This CDR3 spans 15 amino acids. The germline V gene encodes CDR1 SGHKS and CDR2 YYEKEE (reference sequence).

A note on this clone: With the read ending 3 residues before the CDR3 end, the germline J gene is used to fill in that end. V and J are TRBV13 and TRBJ2-3, with 10 bases matching TRBD1. V was clipped by 6 bases and J by 4 bases; unmatched bases: 4. The CDR3 loop spans 14 amino acids. CDR1 is PRHDT and CDR2 is FYEKMQ in the germline V gene (reference sequence). The sequenced CDR3 bases are TGTGCCAGCAGGGACAGGGGGGAGGCAGATACG. This translates into CASRDRGEADT. The whole CDR3 sequence reads CASRDRGEADTQYF.

For this clone: The sequenced fragment ends 3 residues before the CDR3 boundary, so the rest is inferred from the germline J gene. This chain connects TRBV29-1 to TRBJ2-3, with no clear D. The V gene's germline CDR1 is SQVTM and CDR2 ANQGSEA. The CDR3 consists of 13 residues. V dropped 1 base and J dropped 4 bases, with 9 bases sitting between them. The CDR3 region is CSVEGHPPDTQYF. The covered CDR3 bases are TGCAGCGTTGAAGGACACCCACCAGATACG.

Worth noting for this clone: Read sequence stops 3 residues before the CDR3 end, and the germline J gene provides the missing end. The rearrangement uses TRBV2 and TRBJ2-5; 8 bases map to TRBD2. V lost 6 bases and J lost 0; bases outside the gene matches: 9. The CDR3 sequence is 16 residues long. Germline V gene data show CDR1 as SNHLY and CDR2 as FYNNEI. CDR3 region: CASREASGLYQETQYF. The CDR3 DNA, read in part, is TGTGCCAGCAGGGAGGCTAGCGGGTTATACCAAGAGACC.

On this clone itself: With the read ending 3 residues before the CDR3 end, the germline J gene is used to fill in that end. The chain employs TRBV20-1 and TRBJ2-7; 8 nucleotides match TRBD1. This CDR3 comprises 14 residues. CDR1 and CDR2 (germline): DFQATT, SNEGSKA (reference sequence). V lost 8 bases, J lost 3 bases, and 12 bases stayed unmatched. This CDR3 reads CSSDSGTGDYEQYF. Incomplete CDR3 DNA: TGCAGTTCCGATTCGGGGACAGGAGACTACGAG.

With regard to this clone: The read comes to an end 3 residues before the CDR3 does, leaving the germline J gene to fill in the end. The V and J genes are TRBV29-1 and TRBJ2-7, with 7 bases that match TRBD1. The length of the CDR3 is 13 residues. CDR1 and CDR2 (germline): SQVTM, ANQGSEA. With V trimmed by 6 bases and J by 2 bases, 7 bases remained unmatched. Partial CDR3 DNA: TGCAGCGTGGGGGACAGTTCCACCTACGAG. It translates to CSVGDSSTYE. The complete CDR3 protein is CSVGDSSTYEQYF.

About this clone: The CDR3 is cut off 3 residues early in the read; its end comes from the germline J gene. The rearrangement uses TRBV12-3 or TRBV12-4 and TRBJ2-7; 14 positions match TRBD2. CDR3 size: 17 residues. J gave up 2 bases and V 1 base, and 4 bases lay outside the gene matches. The CDR3 sequence: CASSLGGLAGETYEQYF. The covered CDR3 bases are TGTGCCAGCAGTTTAGGGGGACTAGCGGGAGAGACCTACGAG.

On this clone: The read stops 3 residues short of the end of the CDR3; the missing end is completed from the germline J gene. The chain employs TRBV29-1 and TRBJ2-3; maybe TRBD2 (5 bases). The CDR3 totals 16 residues. The V gene's germline CDR1 is SQVTM and CDR2 ANQGSEA. V lost 5 bases, J lost 1 base, and 19 bases lay in between. The CDR3 is CSVQLVRPRGTDTQYF. Incomplete CDR3 DNA: TGCAGCGTTCAACTAGTAAGGCCTCGGGGCACAGATACG.

A word on this clone: The observed sequence ends 3 residues before the CDR3 terminus, with the missing tail filled in from the germline J gene. The rearrangement joins TRBV29-1 to TRBJ2-2; possible D gene TRBD1, 6 bases. The CDR3 is 15 residues long. Per the germline V gene, CDR1 is SQVTM and CDR2 is ANQGSEA. Deletions cut 1 base from V and 5 bases from J, with 14 bases between. The DNA read from the CDR3 is TGCAGCGTTGAAGGCCTAGGGGGAAGGACCGGGGAG. Amino acid sequence: CSVEGLGGRTGE. The full CDR3 protein is CSVEGLGGRTGELFF.

Regarding this clone: The CDR3 goes on 3 residues after the read ends, and that part is filled in from the germline J gene. The chain recombines TRBV28 with TRBJ2-7; the D is unclear. There are 13 residues in the CDR3. Germline-derived CDR1 and CDR2 are MDHEN and SYDVKM. V was clipped by 4 bases and J by 6 bases, with 13 bases between them. CDR3 residues: CASSSRMASEQYF. CDR3 bases read: TGTGCCAGCAGTTCTCGAATGGCCTCCGAG.

As to this clone: The read stops 3 residues short of the end of the CDR3; the missing end is completed from the germline J gene. The J gene is TRBJ2-2, the V gene TRBV5-1; D remains unclear. Trimming removed 0 bases from V and 1 base from J, with 4 bases in between. This CDR3 is built from 14 residues. Per germline, CDR1 SGHRS and CDR2 YFSETQ. The part of the CDR3 DNA that was read is TGCGCCAGCAGCTTGGTTCAGAACACCGGGGAG. Amino acids: CASSLVQNTGE. The full CDR3 is CASSLVQNTGELFF.

In regard to this clone: The DNA ends 3 residues before the CDR3 does, and the rest of the CDR3 is filled in from the germline J gene. This chain uses TRBV6-2 or TRBV6-3 with TRBJ1-5; the D gene is possibly TRBD1 (5 bases). The CDR3 length is 12 residues. In germline, CDR1 is MNHEY, CDR2 SVGEGT. The V and J ends lost 10 bases and 9 bases respectively, with 16 bases between them. CDR3 region: CATGGSLSPQHF. The DNA read from the CDR3 is TGTGCCACGGGGGGTTCCTTATCGCCC.